This TCR beta chain is drawn from a study of blood T cell repertoires in COVID-19 (dated by TCRdb to between 2020 and 2021). Notes on the research overall: Collaborator samples came from the United States, Italy and Spain and covered acute and convalescent phases of COVID-19. The prospective study material was composed of cDNA or gDNA derived from T cells, B-cell-depleted T cells, or PBMCs. Subjects who had been exposed to COVID-19, were actively infected with it, or had recovered from it provided the deeply sampled blood TCRbeta repertoires that made up the dataset. The repertoires were released in a freely available public database meant as a resource for research on the immune response to SARS-CoV-2. The samples were drawn from two sources: the first 160 participants of the ongoing ImmuneRACE study, and 1,000 to 1,500 subjects contributed by 6 global collaborators. Nearly every sample came with metadata listing a de-identified subject ID, COVID-19 status, age in years and sex. Where available, HLA class I and class II types were taken from metadata supplied by the sample provider and were not determined by assay-based typing.

General conclusions and limits of the study: The amount of clinical and demographic metadata varied by source and participant and was provided uncurated.

Reading the germline V gene (reference sequence) gives CDR1 SEHNR and CDR2 FQNEAQ. V is clipped by 1 base and J by 2 bases, and the sequence between their germline boundaries is 15 bases long. Taken from cysteine to phenylalanine, the CDR3 has 16 residues. The read is trimmed to its CDR3 DNA, 48 bases read in frame from base 1. The immunoSEQ Assay, a bias-controlled multiplex PCR, was used to amplify TCRbeta CDR3 regions from genomic DNA. For the original study's pipeline: Nucleated cell counts per sample were estimated from amplification of reference gene primers within the assay. To quantify the absolute abundance of each unique TCRbeta CDR3 rearrangement, sequence reads were collapsed and filtered. Productive Simpson clonality was computed per sample as the square root of Simpson's diversity index over productive rearrangements. TCRdb holds this immuneACCESS table with in-frame rearrangements only. Some clones are missing; in checked studies, unresolved V genes explain under half, and the rest has no known cause. V and J calls and clone size are as listed in that table; D and trimming were resolved from the DNA. The sample table lists just over 150,000 clones, 70% to 85% of them with a count of one. Around a tenth of the sample comes from the top ten.

Each collaborating institution followed its own protocols to collect whole blood in K2EDTA tubes. Collaborator samples were shipped for TCRbeta analysis as frozen whole blood, isolated PBMCs, or DNA extracted from either sample type. Notes on this clone: The antigen this receptor binds is unknown. The sample holds no much larger clone one base away, and base qualities are not on file.

The receptor was isolated from a woman between 45 and 65 years old with acute or convalescent COVID-19. Sequenced input: peripheral blood. The rearrangement joined TRBV7-9 to TRBJ2-7, and possibly TRBD2, on 5 matching bases. The DNA sequence is given as TGTGCCAGCAGCTTAGAAGGTGTTCCTAGCCCCTACGAGCAGTACTTC. Its product reads: CASSLEGVPSPYEQYF.